This T cell receptor beta chain was sequenced in a study of neurological immune-mediated disorders (dated by TCRdb to about 2019). In the study overall: Among the approximately 34 multiple sclerosis patients, relapsing-remitting MS was present in approximately 31 and secondary progressive MS was present in 3. The cohort included around 70 subjects: around 15 with HAM/TSP, some 34 with multiple sclerosis, and roughly 20 healthy controls. Peripheral blood TCR-beta repertoires from HTLV-I-associated myelopathy (HAM/TSP) patients, multiple sclerosis patients and healthy controls were compared by UMI-based sequencing. The approximately 110 TCR-beta libraries covered PBMC samples along with longitudinal samples, technical triplicates, and paired sorted CD4+ and CD8+ T-cell subsets. Points the paper makes about the study in general: The MS cluster was not associated with any clinical or MRI features, and the authors stated that larger cohorts are needed. In phylogenetic analysis, the repertoires of 18 of 34 MS patients grouped into a cluster of related CDR3 sequences, which suggests a possible signature at the repertoire level. TCR clonal expansion was highest in HAM/TSP patients and lowest in MS patients, with MS patients falling below even healthy controls. Expanded clones from different subjects shared no identical CDR3 amino acid sequences, which suggests that TCR-beta repertoires were private in all groups.

The CDR3, cysteine through phenylalanine, is 16 amino acids long. The only DNA kept is the CDR3, 48 bases in frame from the first base. From V the trimming removes 1 base and from J it removes 5 bases, while the gene matches leave 8 bases of the junction unaccounted for. For CDR1 and CDR2, the germline V gene (reference sequence) lists DFQATT and SNEGSKA. This clonotype was recorded many times. What this receptor recognizes is not known. One base away there is no much larger clone; base qualities are not given. Unsorted PBMC libraries were generated from 2 million PBMCs stored in RNAlater at -80 °C until RNA extraction. Multiple sclerosis patients were enrolled in a US clinical protocol evaluating disease progression by magnetic resonance imaging. PBMCs were separated from peripheral blood using Ficoll-Hypaque density gradient centrifugation and then cryopreserved in liquid nitrogen. cDNA synthesis used template-switch 5'RACE with a primer carrying a 10-nucleotide random unique molecular identifier tagging each TCR transcript. Over 200 million TCR-beta sequences, covering 15-18 subjects, were produced in each sequencing run. The RNeasy kit was used for extraction of total RNA. Using the KAPA Real-time Library Amplification kit, TCR-beta VDJ regions were amplified with primers for the TCR constant region and the 5'RACE anchor. Sample indexes and Illumina adaptors were added in a first PCR, and a second PCR then increased library yield. After purification with Ampure beads, the TCR product of roughly 650 bp was size-selected on a 2% E-gel SizeSelection system. Before pooling, library quality was assessed on a Bioanalyzer, concentration was determined with Qubit, and library quantification was performed with the Kapa Library Quantification kit. An Illumina HiSeq 2500 sequenced the libraries paired-end 2 x 150 bp. To increase sequence diversity, about 24-32% phiX was spiked into each library pool. The authors' analysis ran thus. The UMI-based MiGEC pipeline processed quality-filtered reads and removed over 75% of raw TCR sequences during error correction. VDJ genes were aligned to IMGT germline references, and clonotypes were defined by unique CDR3 amino acid sequence plus V-J genes. Clonal expansion, Shannon diversity and CDR3 relatedness were evaluated with VDJtools (CalcPairwiseDistances, ClusterSamples), while phylogenetic trees were built in CLCbio workbench. Using coefficient-of-variation modelling across technical triplicates, the study counted a clone as expanded if it had at least 8 unique UMIs. The public reads were reprocessed in TCRdb via fastp at Q25 and MiXCR, keeping in-frame beta chains. Entries are consolidated by CDR3 protein sequence, retaining the most common genes and DNA. The V and J calls were not made by the authors but by TCRdb's processing. The sample yields some 60,000 distinct CDR3 sequences; around 2.3% were counted once. The ten largest clones add up to about 3% of the sample.

The sequence derives from a man aged 50-59 years with multiple sclerosis. The V and J segments used are TRBV20-1 and TRBJ1-2, with 12 bases aligning to TRBD1. Sequenced input: PBMCs. The nucleotide sequence is TGCAGTGCTAGAGGTGCCTCGGGACAGGGGGCTTATGGCTACACCTTC. Translated, this is CSARGASGQGAYGYTF.